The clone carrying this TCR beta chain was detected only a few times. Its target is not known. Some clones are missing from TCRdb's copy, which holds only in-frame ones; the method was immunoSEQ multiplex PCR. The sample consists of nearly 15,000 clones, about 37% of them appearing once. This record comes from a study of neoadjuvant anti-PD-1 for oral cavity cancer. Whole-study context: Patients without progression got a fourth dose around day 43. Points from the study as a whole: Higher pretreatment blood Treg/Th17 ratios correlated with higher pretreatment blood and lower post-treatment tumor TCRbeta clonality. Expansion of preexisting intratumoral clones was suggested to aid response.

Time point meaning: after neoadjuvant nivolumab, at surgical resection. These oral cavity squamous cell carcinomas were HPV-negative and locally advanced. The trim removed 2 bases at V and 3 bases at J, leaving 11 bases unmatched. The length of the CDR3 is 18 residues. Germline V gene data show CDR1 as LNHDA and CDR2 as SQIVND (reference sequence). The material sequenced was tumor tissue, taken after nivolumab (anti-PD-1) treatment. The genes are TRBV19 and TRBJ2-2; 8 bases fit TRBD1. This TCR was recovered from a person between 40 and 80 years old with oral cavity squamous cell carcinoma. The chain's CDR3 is CASSITGSQGDHTGELFF. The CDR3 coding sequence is TGTGCCAGTAGTATAACTGGTTCACAGGGGGATCACACCGGGGAGCTGTTTTTT.